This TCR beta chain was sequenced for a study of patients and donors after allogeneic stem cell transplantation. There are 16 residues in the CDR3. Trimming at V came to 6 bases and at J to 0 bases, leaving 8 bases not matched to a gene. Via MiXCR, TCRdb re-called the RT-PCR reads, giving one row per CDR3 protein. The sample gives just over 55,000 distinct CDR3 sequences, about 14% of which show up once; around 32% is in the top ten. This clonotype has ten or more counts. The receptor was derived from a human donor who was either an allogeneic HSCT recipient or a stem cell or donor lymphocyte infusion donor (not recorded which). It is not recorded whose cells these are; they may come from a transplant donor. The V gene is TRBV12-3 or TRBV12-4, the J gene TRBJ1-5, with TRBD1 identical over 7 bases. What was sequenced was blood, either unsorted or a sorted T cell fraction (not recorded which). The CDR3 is CASSPGQTYSNQPQHF. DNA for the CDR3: TGTGCCAGCAGCCCGGGACAGACTTATAGCAATCAGCCCCAGCATTTT.